The subject of this entry is one TCR beta chain. Clones were read by immunoSEQ multiplex PCR, and TCRdb kept only the in-frame ones, dropping some. The table lists 180,000 or so clones, roughly 89% of them singletons. The sample belongs to a study of Ad26.COV2.S vaccination and SARS-CoV-2 variants. CDR1 and CDR2 (germline): SGHRS, YFSETQ. The CDR3 spans 16 residues. Trimming removed 2 bases from V and 0 bases from J, with 9 bases in between. This clonotype was obtained from a human donor who had recovered from COVID-19. The material was peripheral blood, obtained after recovery from COVID-19. This chain uses TRBV5-1 with TRBJ2-6, with unresolved D. The CDR3 region is CASSLGPHSGANVLTF. The CDR3 coding sequence is TGCGCCAGCAGCTTAGGGCCCCACTCTGGGGCCAACGTCCTGACTTTC.